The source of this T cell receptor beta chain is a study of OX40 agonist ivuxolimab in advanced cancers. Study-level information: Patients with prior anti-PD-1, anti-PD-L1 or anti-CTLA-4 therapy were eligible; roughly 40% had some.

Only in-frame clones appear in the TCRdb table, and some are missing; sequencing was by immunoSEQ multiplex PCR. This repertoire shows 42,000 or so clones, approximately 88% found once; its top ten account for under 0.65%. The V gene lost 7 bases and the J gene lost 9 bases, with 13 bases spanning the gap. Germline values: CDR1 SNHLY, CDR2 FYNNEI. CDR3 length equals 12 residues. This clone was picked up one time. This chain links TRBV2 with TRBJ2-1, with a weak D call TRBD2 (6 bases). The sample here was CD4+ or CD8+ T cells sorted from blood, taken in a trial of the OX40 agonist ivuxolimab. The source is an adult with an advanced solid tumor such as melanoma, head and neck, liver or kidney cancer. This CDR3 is CASIPGVGEQFF. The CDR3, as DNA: TGTGCCAGCATCCCGGGGGTGGGTGAGCAGTTCTTC.